This T cell receptor (beta chain) was obtained from a study of shared clonotypes between healthy human individuals. Broader study findings: Researchers sampled only blood; tissue repertoires likely differ.

The protocol was immunoSEQ multiplex PCR, while the TCRdb copy is restricted to in-frame clones and leaves out a portion. Of fewer than 200,000 clones in the sample, over 80% are singletons; the top ten hold more than 0.065%. Points on this clone: Its antigen is unknown.

The material sequenced was naive CD4+ T cells sorted from blood. Regarding subset: CD45RA+ positively selected. The source of this sequence is a woman aged 25 to 39 in good health.

CDR3 residues: CSVYSLSYEQYF. In DNA form, the CDR3 reads TGCAGCGTTTACAGCCTCTCCTACGAGCAGTACTTC. The chain recombines TRBV29-1 with TRBJ2-7; D unresolved. Germline V gene sequence: CDR1 SQVTM, CDR2 ANQGSEA. The V end was cut by 5 bases, the J end by 0 bases, with 8 bases between. This CDR3 has 12 amino acids.